These T cell receptor beta chains were read from a single sample in a study of control samples from healthy donors and cancer patients. This table comes from immunoSEQ multiplex PCR, and its TCRdb copy is limited to in-frame clones, with some not included. The sample records about 98,000 clones, about 79% being singletons. Sequencing used blood. Receptors originate from a woman aged 25-40 years in good health. The CDR3 runs from the conserved cysteine through the conserved F or W. Fields, in order: D gene, clone size, V gene, J gene, CDR3 DNA, CDR3 protein. D genes are given only for firm matches. Expanded clones are given a class, and other clones once, few, many or no size at all.

D gene: .; clone size: .; V gene: TRBV13; J gene: TRBJ2-3; CDR3 DNA: TGTGCCAGCAGCTTAGGGTGGGGCACAGATACGCAGTATTTT; CDR3 protein: CASSLGWGTDTQYF
D gene: .; clone size: .; V gene: TRBV19; J gene: TRBJ2-5; CDR3 DNA: TGTGCCAGTAGTATGGGACACCTCCAAGAGACCCAGTACTTC; CDR3 protein: CASSMGHLQETQYF
D gene: .; clone size: .; V gene: TRBV15; J gene: TRBJ2-2; CDR3 DNA: TGTGCCACCAGCAACCTGAGGACCGGGGAGCTGTTTTTT; CDR3 protein: CATSNLRTGELFF
D gene: .; clone size: few; V gene: TRBV7-3; J gene: TRBJ2-1; CDR3 DNA: TGTGCCAGCAGCCCCCCCGGGGGTAACCACAATGAGCAGTTCTTC; CDR3 protein: CASSPPGGNHNEQFF
D gene: TRBD2; clone size: .; V gene: TRBV4-2; J gene: TRBJ2-5; CDR3 DNA: TGTGCCAGCAGCCTGGAGACTAGCGGGGGGGGGACCCAGTACTTC; CDR3 protein: CASSLETSGGGTQYF
D gene: .; clone size: .; V gene: TRBV30; J gene: TRBJ1-1; CDR3 DNA: TGTGCCTGGAGTGTACGGGGGGGGACTGAAGCTTTCTTT; CDR3 protein: CAWSVRGGTEAFF
D gene: TRBD2; clone size: few; V gene: TRBV14; J gene: TRBJ2-1; CDR3 DNA: TGTGCCAGCAGCCAAGAGGGGGGGGTGTGGAATGAGCAGTTCTTC; CDR3 protein: CASSQEGGVWNEQFF
D gene: .; clone size: .; V gene: TRBV9; J gene: TRBJ2-1; CDR3 DNA: TGTGCCAGCAGCGTAGGGGGGTTCTCCTACAATGAGCAGTTCTTC; CDR3 protein: CASSVGGFSYNEQFF
D gene: TRBD1; clone size: .; V gene: TRBV29-1; J gene: TRBJ2-7; CDR3 DNA: TGCAGCGTTGAAAGGGACAGGGGGTTTTACGAGCAGTACTTC; CDR3 protein: CSVERDRGFYEQYF
D gene: .; clone size: .; V gene: TRBV5-4; J gene: TRBJ1-4; CDR3 DNA: TGTGCCAGCAGCTTGGCGACAGGAATTAATGAAAAACTGTTTTTT; CDR3 protein: CASSLATGINEKLFF
D gene: TRBD1; clone size: .; V gene: TRBV19; J gene: TRBJ2-2; CDR3 DNA: TGTGCCAGTAGTGCCAGGACAGGGTTGAGCACCGGGGAGCTGTTTTTT; CDR3 protein: CASSARTGLSTGELFF
D gene: .; clone size: .; V gene: TRBV6-1; J gene: TRBJ2-7; CDR3 DNA: TGTGCCAGCAGATCTAGGGACGCCTACGAGCAGTACTTC; CDR3 protein: CASRSRDAYEQYF
D gene: TRBD2; clone size: once; V gene: TRBV12-5; J gene: TRBJ2-7; CDR3 DNA: TGTGCTAGTGGTTTGCCAAATACGGGGGGACCGAGCTCCTACGAGCAGTACTTC; CDR3 protein: CASGLPNTGGPSSYEQYF
D gene: TRBD2; clone size: .; V gene: TRBV5-1; J gene: TRBJ2-3; CDR3 DNA: TGCGCCAGCAGCCGAAGGGGAGGTAGCGGGGGGACAGATACGCAGTATTTT; CDR3 protein: CASSRRGGSGGTDTQYF
D gene: .; clone size: .; V gene: TRBV27; J gene: TRBJ2-3; CDR3 DNA: TGTGCCAGCAGTTTATTATCGGGTTCAGATACGCAGTATTTT; CDR3 protein: CASSLLSGSDTQYF
D gene: .; clone size: .; V gene: TRBV6-6; J gene: TRBJ1-5; CDR3 DNA: TGTGCCAGCAGTTACTCTTGGGGAGAGCCCCAGCATTTT; CDR3 protein: CASSYSWGEPQHF
D gene: TRBD1; clone size: .; V gene: TRBV4-2; J gene: TRBJ1-2; CDR3 DNA: TGTGCCAGCAGCCAAACTCCGGGACAGGGAAGCTATGGCTACACCTTC; CDR3 protein: CASSQTPGQGSYGYTF
D gene: .; clone size: .; V gene: TRBV24-1; J gene: TRBJ2-1; CDR3 DNA: TGTGCCACCAGTGATCCCGGGGGAGCAGGATTCAATGAGCAGTTCTTC; CDR3 protein: CATSDPGGAGFNEQFF
D gene: .; clone size: .; V gene: TRBV14; J gene: TRBJ1-2; CDR3 DNA: TGTGCCATCCCCCGGGCAGCCCTTTATTATGGCTACACCTTC; CDR3 protein: CAIPRAALYYGYTF
D gene: TRBD2; clone size: once; V gene: TRBV30; J gene: TRBJ2-2; CDR3 DNA: TGTGCCTGGAATGCGGGGGGCTCCTACACCGGGGAGCTGTTTTTT; CDR3 protein: CAWNAGGSYTGELFF
D gene: .; clone size: .; V gene: TRBV7-9; J gene: TRBJ1-1; CDR3 DNA: TGTGCCAGCAGCTTACGAGGGGCTGAAGCTTTCTTT; CDR3 protein: CASSLRGAEAFF
D gene: .; clone size: .; V gene: TRBV4-2; J gene: TRBJ1-1; CDR3 DNA: TGTGCCAGCGGGGGGACGGAGAACACTGAAGCTTTCTTT; CDR3 protein: CASGGTENTEAFF
D gene: .; clone size: .; V gene: TRBV30; J gene: TRBJ2-5; CDR3 DNA: TGTGCCTGGAGAGTTGGCCGTATCCCCCAAGAGACCCAGTACTTC; CDR3 protein: CAWRVGRIPQETQYF
D gene: .; clone size: .; V gene: TRBV9; J gene: TRBJ1-1; CDR3 DNA: TGTGCCAGCAGCGTGAGGACAGAGAACACTGAAGCTTTCTTT; CDR3 protein: CASSVRTENTEAFF
D gene: .; clone size: .; V gene: TRBV29-1; J gene: TRBJ2-5; CDR3 DNA: TGCAGCGTTGGGAGGGGGCAGGAGACCCAGTACTTC; CDR3 protein: CSVGRGQETQYF
D gene: TRBD1; clone size: few; V gene: TRBV10-1; J gene: TRBJ2-7; CDR3 DNA: TGCGCCAGCAGTGAGCCCGGACAGGAATACGAGCAGTACTTC; CDR3 protein: CASSEPGQEYEQYF
D gene: TRBD1; clone size: once; V gene: TRBV5-4; J gene: TRBJ1-1; CDR3 DNA: TGTGCCAGCAGCTTGGCCCAGGGGGCGGTCACTGAAGCTTTCTTT; CDR3 protein: CASSLAQGAVTEAFF
D gene: .; clone size: once; V gene: TRBV2; J gene: TRBJ1-1; CDR3 DNA: TGTGCCAGCACCCCGTCCCAGGGAGCGAACACTGAAGCTTTCTTT; CDR3 protein: CASTPSQGANTEAFF
D gene: .; clone size: few; V gene: TRBV2; J gene: TRBJ2-3; CDR3 DNA: TGTGCCAGCACGGAATTGGGGGTTGGGGCAGATACGCAGTATTTT; CDR3 protein: CASTELGVGADTQYF
D gene: .; clone size: .; V gene: TRBV9; J gene: TRBJ1-2; CDR3 DNA: TGTGCCAGCAGCGTCTCGGGCAGGGTGGGCGGCTACACCTTC; CDR3 protein: CASSVSGRVGGYTF
D gene: .; clone size: .; V gene: TRBV10-3; J gene: TRBJ2-1; CDR3 DNA: TGTGCCGCAGGGGGGAATGAGCAGTTCTTC; CDR3 protein: CAAGGNEQFF
D gene: .; clone size: .; V gene: TRBV5-1; J gene: TRBJ2-1; CDR3 DNA: TGCGCCAGCAGCTTGGGGTTGGCGGGGTTTAGTGAGCAGTTCTTC; CDR3 protein: CASSLGLAGFSEQFF
D gene: TRBD1; clone size: .; V gene: TRBV6-2/TRBV6-3; J gene: TRBJ1-3; CDR3 DNA: TGTGCCAGCAGTGCCGGGACAGGTGGAAACACCATATATTTT; CDR3 protein: CASSAGTGGNTIYF
D gene: .; clone size: .; V gene: TRBV14; J gene: TRBJ2-5; CDR3 DNA: TGTGCCAGCAGCCAAGTTGGGGGCGCTAGCGCGACCCAGTACTTC; CDR3 protein: CASSQVGGASATQYF
D gene: .; clone size: few; V gene: TRBV25-1; J gene: TRBJ2-7; CDR3 DNA: TGTGCCAGCAGTTTCGGGGCCAGCTACGAGCAGTACTTC; CDR3 protein: CASSFGASYEQYF
D gene: .; clone size: .; V gene: TRBV9; J gene: TRBJ2-3; CDR3 DNA: TGTGCCAGCAGCGCCCTGGACGGGGGCCGAGGCACAGATACGCAGTATTTT; CDR3 protein: CASSALDGGRGTDTQYF
D gene: .; clone size: .; V gene: TRBV19; J gene: TRBJ1-2; CDR3 DNA: TGTGCCAGTCAAAGGGTAGAACTCGCCTATGGCTACACCTTC; CDR3 protein: CASQRVELAYGYTF
D gene: .; clone size: once; V gene: TRBV5-1; J gene: TRBJ2-2; CDR3 DNA: TGCGCCAGCAGCTTGGTGCGGGCCCCTGGAACCGGGGAGCTGTTTTTT; CDR3 protein: CASSLVRAPGTGELFF
D gene: TRBD1; clone size: .; V gene: TRBV5-1; J gene: TRBJ1-3; CDR3 DNA: TGCGCCAGCAGCTCAACAGGGGAAACAAACACCATATATTTT; CDR3 protein: CASSSTGETNTIYF
D gene: .; clone size: .; V gene: TRBV29-1; J gene: TRBJ2-2; CDR3 DNA: TGCAGCGTTGAGGGGCACTCGAACACCGGGGAGCTGTTTTTT; CDR3 protein: CSVEGHSNTGELFF
D gene: .; clone size: .; V gene: TRBV24-1; J gene: TRBJ2-3; CDR3 DNA: TGTGCCACCAGTGAGGGGCCAGTGGACACAGATACGCAGTATTTT; CDR3 protein: CATSEGPVDTDTQYF
D gene: .; clone size: .; V gene: TRBV2; J gene: TRBJ1-2; CDR3 DNA: TGTGCCAGCAGTGAGACAGGTGGGGAGTATGGCTACACCTTC; CDR3 protein: CASSETGGEYGYTF
D gene: TRBD1; clone size: once; V gene: TRBV27; J gene: TRBJ1-1; CDR3 DNA: TGTGCCAGCAGTGGGGGGGACAGGTACTATGGGACTGAAGCTTTCTTT; CDR3 protein: CASSGGDRYYGTEAFF
D gene: .; clone size: .; V gene: TRBV14; J gene: TRBJ2-7; CDR3 DNA: TGTGCCAGCAGCCAAGCACCAGTGACCGCCTACGAGCAGTACTTC; CDR3 protein: CASSQAPVTAYEQYF
D gene: .; clone size: once; V gene: TRBV9; J gene: TRBJ2-2; CDR3 DNA: TGTGCCAGCACGCCCCGGGGGAACACCGGGGAGCTGTTTTTT; CDR3 protein: CASTPRGNTGELFF
D gene: .; clone size: .; V gene: TRBV9; J gene: TRBJ1-6; CDR3 DNA: TGTGCCAGCAGCGTAGCTGGGTCGGTTGGGAATTCACCCCTCCACTTT; CDR3 protein: CASSVAGSVGNSPLHF
D gene: .; clone size: .; V gene: TRBV6-6; J gene: TRBJ2-3; CDR3 DNA: TGTGCCAGCAGTGCCCTAGCAGATACGCAGTATTTT; CDR3 protein: CASSALADTQYF
D gene: .; clone size: .; V gene: TRBV9; J gene: TRBJ2-5; CDR3 DNA: TGTGCCAGCAGCGAAAAAAGTGGGTTGGCCCAGTACTTC; CDR3 protein: CASSEKSGLAQYF
D gene: .; clone size: .; V gene: TRBV27; J gene: TRBJ2-7; CDR3 DNA: TGTGCCAGCAGTTTTAACGGGTACGAGCAGTACTTC; CDR3 protein: CASSFNGYEQYF
D gene: .; clone size: .; V gene: TRBV2; J gene: TRBJ2-5; CDR3 DNA: TGTGCCAGCAGCCAAGGGGGTAGGGGCGCAGGGGAGACCCAGTACTTC; CDR3 protein: CASSQGGRGAGETQYF
D gene: TRBD1; clone size: .; V gene: TRBV30; J gene: TRBJ1-5; CDR3 DNA: TGTGCCTGGAGTTCCGACAGGGGCAATCAGCCCCAGCATTTT; CDR3 protein: CAWSSDRGNQPQHF